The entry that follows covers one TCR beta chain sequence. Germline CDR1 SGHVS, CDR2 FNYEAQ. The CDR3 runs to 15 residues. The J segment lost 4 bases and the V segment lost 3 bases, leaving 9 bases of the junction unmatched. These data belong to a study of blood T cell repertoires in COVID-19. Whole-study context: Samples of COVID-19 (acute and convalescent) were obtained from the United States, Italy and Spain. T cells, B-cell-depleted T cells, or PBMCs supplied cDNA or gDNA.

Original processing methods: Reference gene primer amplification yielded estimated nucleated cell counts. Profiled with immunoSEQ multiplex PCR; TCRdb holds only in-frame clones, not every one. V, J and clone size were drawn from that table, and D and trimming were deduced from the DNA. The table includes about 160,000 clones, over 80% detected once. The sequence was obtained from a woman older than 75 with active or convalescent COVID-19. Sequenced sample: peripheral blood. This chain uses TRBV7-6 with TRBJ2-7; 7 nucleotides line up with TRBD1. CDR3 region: CASSLGRTGLYEQYF. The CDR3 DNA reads TGTGCCAGCAGCTTGGGCCGGACAGGCCTATACGAGCAGTACTTC.